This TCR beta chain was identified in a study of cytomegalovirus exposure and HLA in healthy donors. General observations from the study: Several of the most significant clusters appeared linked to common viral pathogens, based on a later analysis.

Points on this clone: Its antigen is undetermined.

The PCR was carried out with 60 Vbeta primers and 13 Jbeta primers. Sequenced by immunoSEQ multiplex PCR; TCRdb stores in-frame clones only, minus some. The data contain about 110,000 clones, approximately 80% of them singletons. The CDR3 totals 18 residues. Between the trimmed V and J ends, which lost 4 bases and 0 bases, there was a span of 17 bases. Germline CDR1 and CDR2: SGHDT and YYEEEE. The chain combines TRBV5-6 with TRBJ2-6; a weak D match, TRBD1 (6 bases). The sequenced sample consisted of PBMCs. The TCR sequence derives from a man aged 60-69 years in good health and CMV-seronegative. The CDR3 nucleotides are TGTGCCAGCAGCCGGACAGTCCATCGCGGCTCTGGGGCCAACGTCCTGACTTTC. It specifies CASSRTVHRGSGANVLTF.